This entry lists 25 T cell receptor beta chains sequenced from one sample in a study of blood T cell repertoires in COVID-19. Profiling relied on immunoSEQ multiplex PCR, and the TCRdb table lists in-frame clones only, not all of them. The profile shows around 200,000 clones, 87% of them singletons. Sequenced input: peripheral blood. These receptors were taken from a man aged 40-55 years with active or convalescent COVID-19.

This clone showed up just once. The chain has TRBV11-1 and TRBJ2-6; unclear D gene. The CDR3 runs 15 residues. The germline V and J ends were trimmed by 1 base and 0 bases, with 4 bases remaining between them. Germline-derived CDR1 and CDR2 are SGHAT and FQDESV (reference sequence). The CDR3 DNA reads TGTGCCAGCAGCTTAGGGGCCTCTGGGGCCAACGTCCTGACTTTC. Its protein product is CASSLGASGANVLTF.

About this clone: Other DNA sequences in this sample translate to the same CDR3. The genes are TRBV20-1 and TRBJ2-7, with 7 bases identical to TRBD1. The CDR3 is made up of 11 amino acids. V lost 5 bases to trimming and J lost 4 bases; unmatched junction nucleotides: 2. Germline V CDR1 and CDR2: DFQATT, SNEGSKA (reference sequence). DNA of the CDR3: TGCAGTGCTCGACAGGGTTACGAGCAGTACTTC. Translated, it gives CSARQGYEQYF.

The V call is TRBV9, the J call TRBJ2-5, with TRBD2 matching over 10 bases. Germline V gene sequence: CDR1 SGDLS, CDR2 YYNGEE. CDR3 length equals 16 residues. Germline trimming cut 2 bases from V and 5 bases from J; bases unmatched to any gene: 9. The CDR3 DNA is TGTGCCAGCAGCGTCGCTAGCGGGGGTCGGGAGGAGACCCAGTACTTC. It specifies CASSVASGGREETQYF.

V usage is TRBV11-2 and J usage is TRBJ2-1, with 14 positions matching TRBD2. In germline, CDR1 is SGHAT, CDR2 FQNNGV. The J segment lost 7 bases and the V segment lost 5 bases, leaving 10 bases of the junction unmatched. The CDR3 contains 17 residues. CDR3 protein: CASSNRLAGGPSNEQFF. The CDR3 DNA reads as TGTGCCAGCAGCAACCGACTAGCGGGGGGGCCTAGTAATGAGCAGTTCTTC.

The chain combines TRBV3-1 (or the pseudogene TRBV3-2) with TRBJ1-1; the match to TRBD1 covers 12 bases. The CDR3 is 17 residues long. V shed 1 base and J 6 bases; nucleotides not matched to a gene: 9. Per germline, CDR1 LGHDT and CDR2 YNNKEL (reference sequence). Here the CDR3 reads CASSQVAGTGGKAEAFF. The CDR3 DNA reads as TGTGCCAGCAGCCAAGTGGCTGGGACAGGGGGCAAGGCTGAAGCTTTCTTT.

The rearrangement uses TRBV19 and TRBJ2-7; a weak D match, TRBD2 (5 bases). CDR3 size: 13 residues. Germline V gene sequence: CDR1 LNHDA, CDR2 SQIVND (reference sequence). V was trimmed by 5 bases and J by 3 bases, leaving 11 bases between them. CDR3 DNA: TGTGCCAGTAGTCCCCGGGGTGTCTACGAGCAGTACTTC. Translation gives CASSPRGVYEQYF. Full variable domain (remainder filled in from reference TRBV19 and TRBJ2-7): DGGITQSPKYLFRKEGQNVTLSCEQNLNHDAMYWYRQDPGQGLRLIYYSQIVNDFQKGDIAEGYSVSREKKESFPLTVTSAQKNPTAFYLCASSPRGVYEQYFGPGTRLTVT.

Here the CDR3 DNA reads TGTGCCAGCAGCGGGGGACAGGGGGTCAGCACAGATACGCAGTATTTT. Translating gives CASSGGQGVSTDTQYF. V and J are TRBV9 and TRBJ2-3, with 11 nucleotides matching TRBD1. Trimming took 3 bases from V and 0 from J; bases not matched to a gene: 3. Germline V gives CDR1 SGDLS, CDR2 YYNGEE. The CDR3 has 16 amino acids.

V gene TRBV15 combines with J gene TRBJ2-5; a weak D match, TRBD1 (6 bases). Germline CDR1 and CDR2: LNHNV and YYDKDF (reference sequence). This CDR3 has 16 residues. The V gene lost 2 bases and the J gene lost 2 bases, with 15 bases spanning the gap. The CDR3 coding sequence is TGTGCCACCAGCAGATTTATACAGGGCACGCAAGAGACCCAGTACTTC. It specifies CATSRFIQGTQETQYF.

Only one count was recorded for this clone. The chain employs TRBV15 and TRBJ2-7; TRBD1 might be the D (6 bases). Trimming shortened V by 0 bases and J by 2 bases, and 17 bases separated the two germline ends. The CDR3 has 17 amino acids. Germline V gene lookup returns CDR1 LNHNV and CDR2 YYDKDF (reference sequence). CDR3 amino acids: CATSRDRGRDTAYEQYF. CDR3 DNA: TGTGCCACCAGCAGAGATCGGGGCCGGGACACCGCCTACGAGCAGTACTTC.

V is TRBV10-1 and J is TRBJ2-5, with 12 nucleotides matching TRBD2. Trimming took 6 bases from V and 6 from J; bases not matched to a gene: 17. CDR1 is WNHNN and CDR2 is SYGVQD in the germline V gene (reference sequence). This CDR3 has 18 residues. The CDR3 spells CASSSPPRTSGGPKTQYF. The DNA for the CDR3 is TGCGCCAGCAGCTCGCCCCCACGAACTAGCGGGGGGCCAAAGACCCAGTACTTC.

Of note for this clone: The same CDR3 is also encoded by other DNA sequences in this sample. The chain combines TRBV3-1 (or the pseudogene TRBV3-2) with TRBJ2-3, with 10 bases matching TRBD2. The CDR3 runs 15 residues. Unmatched junction bases numbered 4, after V lost 4 bases and J lost 3 bases. Germline CDR1 is LGHDT and CDR2 is YNNKEL (reference sequence). CDR3 nucleotides: TGTGCCAGCAGCCCAACTAGCGGGGCAACAGATACGCAGTATTTT. This gives the protein CASSPTSGATDTQYF.

The CDR3 loop is CASSYIRDGYTF. In nucleotides, the CDR3 is TGTGCCAGCAGTTATATCAGGGATGGCTACACCTTC. J is TRBJ1-2 and V is TRBV6-2 or TRBV6-3; possible D gene TRBD1, 5 bases. V lost 3 bases and J 6 bases, leaving 8 bases between the germline ends. The CDR3 has 12 residues. Germline CDR1 is MNHEY and CDR2 is SVGEGT.

As DNA, the CDR3 is TGTGCCTGGGGGACAATTAGCACAGATACGCAGTATTTT. It codes for CAWGTISTDTQYF. The V gene is TRBV30, the J gene TRBJ2-3; D perhaps matches TRBD1 (6 bases). V was cut by 5 bases and J by 0 bases, with 9 bases left in between. The CDR3 runs 13 residues. Germline V gene data show CDR1 as GTSNPN and CDR2 as SVGIG (reference sequence).

The chain has TRBV2 and TRBJ1-2; a possible D gene is TRBD1 (6 bases). The V end was cut by 1 base, the J end by 2 bases, with 11 bases between. The CDR3 is 15 residues long. CDR1 and CDR2 from the germline V gene are SNHLY and FYNNEI. The CDR3 coding sequence is TGTGCCAGCAGTGAAGAGCCGCAGGGGAACTATGGCTACACCTTC. Its protein product is CASSEEPQGNYGYTF.

V is TRBV9 and J is TRBJ1-1; no reliable D call. V was trimmed by 4 bases and J by 0 bases, leaving 7 bases between them. The CDR3 length is 13 residues. Germline V CDR1 and CDR2: SGDLS, YYNGEE. The CDR3 DNA is TGTGCCAGCAGCTCCCACATGAACACTGAAGCTTTCTTT. It codes for CASSSHMNTEAFF.

Regarding this clone: Other DNA sequences within the sample encode an identical CDR3. The rearrangement joins TRBV5-4 to TRBJ2-5, with TRBD1 matching over 8 bases. V was pared by 2 bases and J by 5 bases, with 2 bases of the junction left unmatched. Germline V gene sequence: CDR1 SGHNT, CDR2 YYREEE (reference sequence). This CDR3 is 13 amino acids long. The CDR3 DNA sequence: TGTGCCAGCAGCTTACAGGGGGTTGAGACCCAGTACTTC. This sequence encodes CASSLQGVETQYF.

The chain links TRBV3-1 (or the pseudogene TRBV3-2) to TRBJ1-2; no clear D gene. CDR3 size: 16 residues. V was clipped by 8 bases and J by 0 bases, with 19 bases between them. Per germline, CDR1 LGHDT and CDR2 YNNKEL (reference sequence). CDR3 DNA: TGTGCCAGCTCCCCTCCCGCAGGAAAAGCTAACTATGGCTACACCTTC. Its protein product is CASSPPAGKANYGYTF.

The J gene is TRBJ2-1, the V gene TRBV5-1, with a tentative D call TRBD2 (7 bases). The CDR3 runs 14 residues. Trimming cost V 4 bases and J 6 bases, with 14 bases left between them. Germline V CDR1 and CDR2: SGHRS, YFSETQ. The CDR3, as DNA: TGCGCCAGCAGCACAGGACTAGGGGGCAATGAGCAGTTCTTC. It codes for CASSTGLGGNEQFF.

This clone was detected only a few times. This sequence joins TRBV5-1 and TRBJ1-1, with D perhaps TRBD1 (6 bases). Germline V gene sequence: CDR1 SGHRS, CDR2 YFSETQ. The germline V and J ends were trimmed by 3 bases and 1 base, with 19 bases remaining between them. The CDR3 loop spans 17 amino acids. CDR3 region: CASSSDLQGRGNTEAFF. In DNA form, the CDR3 reads TGCGCCAGCAGCTCAGATCTACAGGGACGCGGGAACACTGAAGCTTTCTTT.

This rearrangement joins TRBV30 to TRBJ2-1; 9 bases align to TRBD1. With 5 bases clipped from V and 4 bases from J, the junction kept 0 bases outside the gene matches. Germline V CDR1 and CDR2: GTSNPN, SVGIG (reference sequence). This CDR3 has 12 amino acids. The CDR3 protein is CAWGTGYNEQFF. Here the CDR3 DNA reads TGTGCCTGGGGGACAGGGTACAATGAGCAGTTCTTC. The variable domain in full, with the rest retrieved from reference TRBV30 and TRBJ2-1, is SQTIHQWPATLVQPVGSPLSLECTVEGTSNPNLYWYRQAAGRGLQLLFYSVGIGQISSEVPQNLSASRPQDRQFILSSKKLLLSDSGFYLCAWGTGYNEQFFGPGTRLTVL.

CDR3: CASSIDRGQRPRNTEAFF. CDR3 coding DNA: TGTGCCAGTAGTATAGATCGGGGACAGAGACCGAGGAACACTGAAGCTTTCTTT. The gene calls are TRBV19 and TRBJ1-1; TRBD1 matches at 7 bases. Trimming took 0 bases from V and 1 from J; bases not matched to a gene: 11. Germline V CDR1 and CDR2: LNHDA, SQIVND (reference sequence). CDR3 length: 18 residues.

This chain links TRBV6-2 or TRBV6-3 with TRBJ1-6; D is undetermined. CDR1 is MNHEY, CDR2 SVGEGT, per germline. With 2 bases removed from V and 0 bases from J, the gap between germline ends came to 8 bases. This CDR3 is built from 16 residues. The CDR3 is CASSYGEVSYNSPLHF. As DNA, the CDR3 is TGTGCCAGCAGTTACGGAGAGGTCTCCTATAATTCACCCCTCCACTTT.

This chain links TRBV6-5 with TRBJ2-5; possibly TRBD2 for D (5 bases). Trimming cost V 5 bases and J 5 bases, with 12 bases left between them. This CDR3 spans 13 amino acids. Germline CDR1 and CDR2: MNHEY and SVGAGI. The CDR3 DNA follows: TGTGCCAGCAGTCCCCTAGCATCCGAGACCCAGTACTTC. Its translation: CASSPLASETQYF.

The chain is built from TRBV5-6 and TRBJ2-7; D is undetermined. The CDR3 has 13 residues. The ends were cut back, 5 bases at V and 0 bases at J, with 9 bases in the middle. CDR1 SGHDT and CDR2 YYEEEE come from the germline V gene. The CDR3 DNA reads as TGTGCCAGCAGGACGACACTCTCCTACGAGCAGTACTTC. This gives the protein CASRTTLSYEQYF.

This chain links TRBV25-1 with TRBJ2-1, with 7 bases identical to TRBD1. After removal of 8 bases from V and 6 bases from J, the junction contained 1 base not matched to a gene. There are 11 residues in the CDR3. The V gene's germline CDR1 is MGHDK and CDR2 SYGVNS. CDR3 region: CASGDSNEQFF. In nucleotides, the CDR3 is TGTGCCAGCGGGGACAGCAATGAGCAGTTCTTC.